The entry below gives a single T cell receptor beta chain sequence along with its context. Antigen: not known. The data derive from a study of cytomegalovirus exposure and HLA in healthy donors. CDR3 length: 13 residues. Looked up from germline, CDR1 is KGHSH and CDR2 is LQKENI. The V end was cut by 3 bases, the J end by 4 bases, with 7 bases between. TCRdb's copy holds only in-frame clones and misses some; the assay was immunoSEQ multiplex PCR. The data contain about 220,000 clones, approximately 90% of them singletons. Study-wide findings and caveats: Among TCR beta chains, those listed as cytomegalovirus-associated numbered around 160.

Sequenced sample: PBMCs. The chain couples TRBV18 to TRBJ1-5, with D uncertain. The source is a woman aged 18 to 35 in good health and CMV-seronegative. The CDR3 DNA reads as TGTGCCAGCTCACCGGTCGAGAATCAGCCCCAGCATTTT. Translating gives CASSPVENQPQHF.